This TCR beta chain comes out of a study of identical twins (dated by TCRdb to about 2016). Context from the whole study: The study deep-sequenced TCR alpha and beta repertoires from monozygotic twins, unrelated adults of various ages and cord blood to test whether fetal clonotypes persist. To rule out contamination, replicate twin experiments were performed at different times with different library preparation protocols.

The library was produced with 5' RACE. These reads were obtained on an Illumina HiSeq 2000. Template switching added a universal primer binding site, and the final cDNA carried a unique molecular identifier that allowed TCR cDNA molecules to be counted accurately. First-strand cDNA for TCR alpha and beta chains was synthesized from specific primers in the conserved constant-segment region. To control for contamination, every cDNA library carried two barcodes: a SMART-Mk sample barcode plus Illumina barcodes. Two successive PCR steps introduced TruSeq adapter sequences along with Illumina sample barcodes. The Illumina HiSeq platform was used with custom primers to sequence TCR alpha and beta cDNA libraries. The study's processing was this. Unique molecular identifiers were extracted from raw reads with MiGEC, and CDR3 positions were determined with MiXCR. Recombination models were inferred per individual with the repgenHMM and IGoR tools using an EM algorithm. Shared clonotypes were analyzed with the tcR package in R, and sharing was normalized by the product of cloneset sizes. To study raw recombination without the effects of thymic and clonal selection, out-of-frame nonproductive sequences were analyzed. TCRdb ran its own pipeline on the public reads, namely fastp trimming at Q25 and MiXCR clone calling, and kept in-frame beta chains. Merged by CDR3 protein, the rows form single entries marked with the most common genes and DNA. TCRdb, not the authors, supplied the V and J calls. For this sample the table gives about 520,000 distinct CDR3 sequences, of which approximately 22% were detected only once. Approximately 0.95% of the sample rests with the top ten.

The CDR3 starts with the cysteine, ends with the phenylalanine, and has 13 residues. Only CDR3 DNA remains: 39 bases, in frame from the first base. Looking up the germline V gene yields CDR1 MNHEY and CDR2 SVGAGI. Trimming costs V 2 bases and J 6 bases, and their ends lie 11 bases apart. Regarding this clonotype: Which antigen it targets is not known. No much larger clonotype is one base removed from it; base qualities were not supplied.

Every donor was a healthy Caucasian. Three pairs of female monozygotic twins, all aged about 18 to 30 years, made up the twin cohort. CD4+ and CD8+ T cell populations were isolated with positive isolation kits from Invitrogen. Overall study results and their limits: Compared with coincidental sharing between unrelated individuals, out-of-frame TCR alpha sequences shared between twins had an excess of sequences with low generation probability. Abundant cord blood beta clonotypes had fewer insertions, young adult naive repertoires showed a similar but weaker trend, and memory repertoires showed no such trend. The excess sharing between twins in beta out-of-frame sequences was weaker because fewer shared sequences reduced the signal-to-noise ratio. Invariant T cells such as MAIT and iNKT could partly confound zero-insertion analyses, although diverse VJ usage argued against such confounding for most clonotypes. Conclusions relied on cross-sectional statistical analysis, since the same donors could not be followed over many years. In monozygotic twins, out-of-frame TCR alpha sharing was systematically underestimated by recombination models, although the models agreed with sharing between unrelated individuals.

This sample was also put to use in a study of T cells expressing NK-cell markers. According to the second study: Three sorted T-cell subsets (CD3+CD56+NKG2C+, CD3+CD56+NKG2C- and CD3+CD56-NKG2C+) from roughly 8 donors had their TCR beta-chain repertoires profiled. Among the eight sequenced donors, only one was HCMV-seronegative, while the other seven were HCMV-seropositive. To restrict sorting to alphabetaTCR-expressing T cells, an anti-gammadeltaTCR antibody was added in several experiments. For roughly six donors, the dominant CD3+CD56+NKG2C+ clonotypes were among the top 10 CD8+ clonotypes and accounted for 1.0-7.0% of CD8+ T cells. Those dominant clonotypes were again the most abundant among CD3+CD56-NKG2C+ cells in four donors, at about 28.3-60.1%. Whether the expanded NKG2C-expressing T cell clones were specific for HCMV antigens was left unclear. All eight donors whose samples were sequenced were randomly selected healthy volunteers, three of them men and five women. To determine HCMV serostatus, a commercial ELISA kit was used to detect HCMV-specific IgG in serum. Reads were demultiplexed and grouped by UMI with MIGEC, and clonotypes were assembled and quantified with MiTCR. To exclude erroneous sequences, any TCR cDNA sequence not supported by at least two reads was discarded. Downstream repertoire analysis used the tcR package, and clonotypes were matched across fractions by CDR3 nucleotide sequence plus V segment. VDJmatch was used to annotate antigen specificity against VDJdb, with one amino acid substitution in CDR3 permitted.

The clonotype originates from a woman younger than 30 in good health. The sample consisted of CD4+ T cells sorted from blood. The chain employs TRBV6-5 and TRBJ2-7, with no confidently assigned D gene. The CDR3 protein is CASSYTRIGEQYF. The nucleotides are TGTGCCAGCAGTTACACGAGGATTGGCGAGCAGTACTTC.